The clone carrying this T cell receptor beta chain was observed a handful of times. The entry originates in a study of T cells after yellow fever vaccination. TCRdb used MiXCR to reprocess the 5' RACE reads, holding one entry per CDR3 protein. There are more than 300,000 distinct CDR3 sequences in the sample; around 10% occur only once, and approximately 3% lies in the top ten. This TCR derives from a young man who received the YFV17D yellow fever vaccine. The material was CD4+ T cells sorted from PBMCs, obtained 45 days after the yellow fever booster vaccination.

The chain's CDR3 is CSPLLSGAETQYF. The DNA of the CDR3 is TGCAGTCCGCTACTGAGCGGGGCGGAGACCCAGTACTTC. V usage is TRBV20-1 and J usage is TRBJ2-5; 7 bases are shared with TRBD2. Germline-derived CDR1 and CDR2 are DFQATT and SNEGSKA (reference sequence). The CDR3 is 13 amino acids. The J segment lost 5 bases and the V segment lost 8 bases, leaving 11 bases of the junction unmatched.